The TCR beta chain under discussion was sequenced for a study of sequential checkpoint blockade in melanoma. CDR3 length: 14 amino acids. The V and J ends lost 5 bases and 5 bases, in that order; junction bases with no gene match: 7. Per the germline V gene, CDR1 is SGHTA and CDR2 is FQGNSA. Treatment denoted: randomized to nivolumab then ipilimumab (arm A) or the reverse (arm B). None of the patients previously received DNA-damaging chemotherapy. Repertoires were generated with immunoSEQ multiplex PCR, while TCRdb's copy carries only in-frame clones and drops some. Of around 18,000 clones listed, roughly 66% were seen once; the top ten hold approximately 17%.

This sequence originates from a human donor with melanoma. Here the sequenced sample was CD8+ T cells sorted from blood (inferred from file names), taken from a patient given nivolumab and ipilimumab in sequence. The J gene is TRBJ1-2, the V gene TRBV7-2; 8 bases agree with TRBD1. The CDR3: CASSNPTGVYGYTF. CDR3 DNA sequence: TGTGCCAGCAGCAACCCGACAGGGGTATATGGCTACACCTTC. Combining the CDR3 with reference TRBV7-2 and TRBJ1-2 gives the whole variable domain GAGVSQSPSNKVTEKGKDVELRCDPISGHTALYWYRQSLGQGLEFLIYFQGNSAPDKSGLPSDRFSAERTGGSVSTLTIQRTQQEDSAVYLCASSNPTGVYGYTFGSGTRLTVV.